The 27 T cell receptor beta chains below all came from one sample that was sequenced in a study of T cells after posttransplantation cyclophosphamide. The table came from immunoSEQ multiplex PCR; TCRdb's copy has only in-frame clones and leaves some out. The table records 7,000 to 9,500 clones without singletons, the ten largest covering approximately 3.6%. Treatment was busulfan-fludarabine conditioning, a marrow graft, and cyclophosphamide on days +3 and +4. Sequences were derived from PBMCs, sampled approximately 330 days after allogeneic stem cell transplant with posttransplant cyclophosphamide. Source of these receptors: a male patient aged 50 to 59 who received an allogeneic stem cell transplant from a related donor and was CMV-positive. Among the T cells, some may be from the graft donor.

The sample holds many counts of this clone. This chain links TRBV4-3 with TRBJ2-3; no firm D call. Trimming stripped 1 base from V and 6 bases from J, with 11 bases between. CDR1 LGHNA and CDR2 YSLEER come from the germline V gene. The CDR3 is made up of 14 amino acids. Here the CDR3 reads CASSQGGPWDTQYF. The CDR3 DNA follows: TGCGCCAGCAGCCAAGGTGGCCCGTGGGATACGCAGTATTTT.

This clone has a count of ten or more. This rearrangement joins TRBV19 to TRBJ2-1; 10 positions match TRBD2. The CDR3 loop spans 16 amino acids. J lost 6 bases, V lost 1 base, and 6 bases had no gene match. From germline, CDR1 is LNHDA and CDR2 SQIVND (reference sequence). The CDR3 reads CASSIGTSGVSNEQFF. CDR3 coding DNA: TGTGCCAGTAGTATAGGTACTAGCGGGGTTTCCAATGAGCAGTTCTTC.

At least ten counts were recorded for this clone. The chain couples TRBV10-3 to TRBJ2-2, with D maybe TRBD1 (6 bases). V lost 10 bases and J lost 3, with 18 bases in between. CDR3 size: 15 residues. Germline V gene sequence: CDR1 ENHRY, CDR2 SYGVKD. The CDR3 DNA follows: TGTGCCACCCAGGACAGCAACGAATACACCGGGGAGCTGTTTTTT. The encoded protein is CATQDSNEYTGELFF.

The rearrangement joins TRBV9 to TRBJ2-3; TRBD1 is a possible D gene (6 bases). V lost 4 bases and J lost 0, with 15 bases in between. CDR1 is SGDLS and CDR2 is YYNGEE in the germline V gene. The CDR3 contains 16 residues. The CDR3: CASSIRDTGSTDTQYF. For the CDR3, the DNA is TGTGCCAGCAGCATTCGGGACACCGGTAGCACAGATACGCAGTATTTT. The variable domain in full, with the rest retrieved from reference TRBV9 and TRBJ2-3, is DSGVTQTPKHLITATGQRVTLRCSPRSGDLSVYWYQQSLDQGLQFLIQYYNGEERAKGNILERFSAQQFPDLHSELNLSSLELGDSALYFCASSIRDTGSTDTQYFGPGTRLTVL.

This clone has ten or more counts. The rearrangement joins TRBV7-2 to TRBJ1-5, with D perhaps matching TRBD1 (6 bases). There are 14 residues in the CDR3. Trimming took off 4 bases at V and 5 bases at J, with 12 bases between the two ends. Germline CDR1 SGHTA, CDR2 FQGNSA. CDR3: CASSSRGWDQPQHF. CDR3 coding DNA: TGTGCCAGCAGCTCCAGGGGATGGGATCAGCCCCAGCATTTT.

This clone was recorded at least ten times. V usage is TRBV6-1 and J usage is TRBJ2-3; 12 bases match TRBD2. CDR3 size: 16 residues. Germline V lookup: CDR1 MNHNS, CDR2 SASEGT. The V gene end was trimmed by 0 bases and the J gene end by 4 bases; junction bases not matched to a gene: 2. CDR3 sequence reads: CASSEATSGGADTQYF. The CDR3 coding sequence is TGTGCCAGCAGTGAAGCGACTAGCGGGGGAGCAGATACGCAGTATTTT.

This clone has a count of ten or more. As DNA, the CDR3 is TGCGCCAGCAGCTTGGGGCAGGGTGGCGAAAAACTGTTTTTT. Amino acids: CASSLGQGGEKLFF. This chain connects TRBV5-1 to TRBJ1-4, with D possibly matching TRBD1 (5 bases). Germline V gene lookup returns CDR1 SGHRS and CDR2 YFSETQ. Trimming took 0 bases from V and 8 from J, leaving 11 bases between them. The CDR3 has 14 amino acids.

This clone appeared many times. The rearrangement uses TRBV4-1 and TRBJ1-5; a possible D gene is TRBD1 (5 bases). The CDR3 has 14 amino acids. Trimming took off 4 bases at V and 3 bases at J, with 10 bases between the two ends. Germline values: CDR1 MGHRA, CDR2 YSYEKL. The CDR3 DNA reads TGCGCCAGCAGCCTAGACAGATACAATCAGCCCCAGCATTTT. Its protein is CASSLDRYNQPQHF.

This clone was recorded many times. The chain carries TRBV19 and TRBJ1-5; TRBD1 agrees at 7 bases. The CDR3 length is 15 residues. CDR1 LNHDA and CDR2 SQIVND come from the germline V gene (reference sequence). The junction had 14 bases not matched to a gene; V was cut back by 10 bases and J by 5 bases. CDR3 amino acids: CATNPRQGQYQPQHF. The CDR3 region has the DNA TGTGCCACCAACCCCAGACAGGGTCAATATCAGCCCCAGCATTTT. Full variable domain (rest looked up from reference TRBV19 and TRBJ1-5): DGGITQSPKYLFRKEGQNVTLSCEQNLNHDAMYWYRQDPGQGLRLIYYSQIVNDFQKGDIAEGYSVSREKKESFPLTVTSAQKNPTAFYLCATNPRQGQYQPQHFGDGTRLSIL.

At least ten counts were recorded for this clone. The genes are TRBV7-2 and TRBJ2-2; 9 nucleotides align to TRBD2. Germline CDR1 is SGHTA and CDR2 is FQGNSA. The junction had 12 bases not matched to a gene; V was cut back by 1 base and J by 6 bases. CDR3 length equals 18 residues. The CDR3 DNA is TGTGCCAGCAGCTTAGTTGGTAGCGGGGGCGGAGGTTCCGGGGAGCTGTTTTTT. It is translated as CASSLVGSGGGGSGELFF.

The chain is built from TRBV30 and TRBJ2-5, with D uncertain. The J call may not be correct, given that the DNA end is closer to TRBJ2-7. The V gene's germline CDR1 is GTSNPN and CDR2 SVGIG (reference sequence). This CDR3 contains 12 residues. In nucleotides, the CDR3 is TGTGCCTGGAGTACGAAATCCTACGAGCAGTACTTC. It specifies CAWSTKSYEQYF.

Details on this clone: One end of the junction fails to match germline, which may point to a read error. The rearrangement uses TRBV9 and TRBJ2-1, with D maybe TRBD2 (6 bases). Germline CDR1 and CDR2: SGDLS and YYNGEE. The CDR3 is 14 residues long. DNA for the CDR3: TGTACCAGCAGCATCCGGGACTTCTACGATGAGCAGTTCTTC. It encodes CTSSIRDFYDEQFF.

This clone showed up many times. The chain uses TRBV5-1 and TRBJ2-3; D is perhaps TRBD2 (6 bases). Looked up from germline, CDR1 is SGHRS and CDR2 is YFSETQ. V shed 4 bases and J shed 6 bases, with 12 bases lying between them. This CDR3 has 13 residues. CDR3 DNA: TGCGCCAGCAGCCTACGGGAGCGGGATACGCAGTATTTT. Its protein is CASSLRERDTQYF.

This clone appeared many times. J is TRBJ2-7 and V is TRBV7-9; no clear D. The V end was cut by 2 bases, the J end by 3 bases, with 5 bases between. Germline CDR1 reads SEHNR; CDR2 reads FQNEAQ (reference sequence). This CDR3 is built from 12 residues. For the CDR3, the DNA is TGTGCCAGCAGCTTATTCAGCTACGAGCAGTACTTC. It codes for CASSLFSYEQYF.

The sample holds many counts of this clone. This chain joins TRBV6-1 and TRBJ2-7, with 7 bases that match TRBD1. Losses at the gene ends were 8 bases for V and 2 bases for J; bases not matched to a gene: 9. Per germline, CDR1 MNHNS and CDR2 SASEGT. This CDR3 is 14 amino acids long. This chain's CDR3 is CASRGVRGTYEQYF. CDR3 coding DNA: TGTGCCAGCCGTGGTGTCAGGGGGACCTACGAGCAGTACTTC.

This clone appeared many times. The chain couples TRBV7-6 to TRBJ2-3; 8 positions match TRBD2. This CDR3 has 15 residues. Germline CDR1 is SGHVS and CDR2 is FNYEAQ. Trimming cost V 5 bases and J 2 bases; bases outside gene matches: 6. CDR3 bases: TGTGCCAGCAGCGTAACTAGCGGCTACACAGATACGCAGTATTTT. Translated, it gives CASSVTSGYTDTQYF. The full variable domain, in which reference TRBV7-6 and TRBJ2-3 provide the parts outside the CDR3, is GAGVSQSPRYKVTKRGQDVALRCDPISGHVSLYWYRQALGQGPEFLTYFNYEAQQDKSGLPNDRFSAERPEGSISTLTIQRTEQRDSAMYRCASSVTSGYTDTQYFGPGTRLTVL.

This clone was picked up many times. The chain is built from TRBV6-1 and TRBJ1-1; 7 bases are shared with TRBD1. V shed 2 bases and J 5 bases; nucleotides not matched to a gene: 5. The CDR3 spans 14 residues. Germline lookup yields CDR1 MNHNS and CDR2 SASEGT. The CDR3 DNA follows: TGTGCCAGCAGTGAACACACAGGGGAGACTGAAGCTTTCTTT. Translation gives CASSEHTGETEAFF.

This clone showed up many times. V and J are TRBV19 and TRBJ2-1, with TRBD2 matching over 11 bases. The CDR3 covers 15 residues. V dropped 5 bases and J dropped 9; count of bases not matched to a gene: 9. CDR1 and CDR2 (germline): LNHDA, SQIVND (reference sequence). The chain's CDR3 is CASSPGTSGISEQFF. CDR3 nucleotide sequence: TGTGCCAGTAGTCCCGGGACTAGCGGAATTAGTGAGCAGTTCTTC.

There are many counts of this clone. CDR3 in DNA: TGTGCCAGCAGCTTAGGACCAGGGGAGTTTGGTGGCTACACCTTC. This sequence encodes CASSLGPGEFGGYTF. V gene TRBV5-6 combines with J gene TRBJ1-2, with D perhaps matching TRBD1 (6 bases). This CDR3 is 15 amino acids long. Trimming pared 2 bases from V and 7 bases from J, leaving 18 bases between. CDR1 and CDR2 from the germline V gene are SGHDT and YYEEEE.

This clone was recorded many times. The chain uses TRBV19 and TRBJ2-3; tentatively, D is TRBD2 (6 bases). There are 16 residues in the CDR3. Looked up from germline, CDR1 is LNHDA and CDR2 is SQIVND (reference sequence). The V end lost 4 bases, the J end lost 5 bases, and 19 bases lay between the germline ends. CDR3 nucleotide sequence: TGTGCCAGTAGTACATGGTTGCGGCAGGGAGGAGATACGCAGTATTTT. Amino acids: CASSTWLRQGGDTQYF.

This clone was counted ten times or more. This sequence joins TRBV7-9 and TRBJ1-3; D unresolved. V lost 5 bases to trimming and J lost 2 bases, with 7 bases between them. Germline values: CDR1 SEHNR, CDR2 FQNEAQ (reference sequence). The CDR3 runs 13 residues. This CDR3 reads CASSAAAGNTIYF. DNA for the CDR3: TGTGCCAGCAGCGCCGCGGCTGGAAACACCATATATTTT.

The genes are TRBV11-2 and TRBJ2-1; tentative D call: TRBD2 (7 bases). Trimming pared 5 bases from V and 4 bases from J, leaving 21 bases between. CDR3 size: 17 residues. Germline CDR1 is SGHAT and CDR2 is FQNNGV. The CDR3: CASSARVRGGEYNEQFF. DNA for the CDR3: TGTGCCAGCAGCGCAAGGGTTAGGGGGGGGGAATACAATGAGCAGTTCTTC.

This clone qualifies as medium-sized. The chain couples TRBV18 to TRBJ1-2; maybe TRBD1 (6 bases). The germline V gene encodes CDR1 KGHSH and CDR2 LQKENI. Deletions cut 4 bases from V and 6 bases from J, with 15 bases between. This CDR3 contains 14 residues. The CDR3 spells CASSLQDSLNGYTF. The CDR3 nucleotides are TGTGCCAGCTCACTGCAGGACAGCTTAAATGGCTACACCTTC.

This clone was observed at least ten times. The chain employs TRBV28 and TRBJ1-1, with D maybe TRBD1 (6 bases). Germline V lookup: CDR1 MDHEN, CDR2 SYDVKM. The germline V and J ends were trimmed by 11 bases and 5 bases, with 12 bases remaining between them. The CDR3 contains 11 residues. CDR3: CAGGRTTEAFF. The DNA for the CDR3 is TGTGCCGGGGGCAGGACAACTGAAGCTTTCTTT.

CDR3: CASRVAQGASYEQYF. The CDR3 DNA reads as TGCGCCAGCAGGGTAGCCCAGGGGGCTTCCTACGAGCAGTACTTC. The chain is built from TRBV10-2 and TRBJ2-5, with 8 bases aligning to TRBD1. TRBJ2-7 matches the DNA end more closely, so the J call is doubtful. The length of the CDR3 is 15 residues. CDR1 is WSHSY and CDR2 is SAAADI in the germline V gene.

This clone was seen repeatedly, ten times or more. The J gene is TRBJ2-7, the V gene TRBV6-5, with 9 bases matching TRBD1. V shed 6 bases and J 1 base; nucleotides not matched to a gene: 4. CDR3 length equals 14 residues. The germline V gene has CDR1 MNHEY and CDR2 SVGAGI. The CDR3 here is CASRAGQGSYEQYF. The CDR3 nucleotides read TGTGCCAGCAGAGCCGGACAGGGGTCCTACGAGCAGTACTTC.

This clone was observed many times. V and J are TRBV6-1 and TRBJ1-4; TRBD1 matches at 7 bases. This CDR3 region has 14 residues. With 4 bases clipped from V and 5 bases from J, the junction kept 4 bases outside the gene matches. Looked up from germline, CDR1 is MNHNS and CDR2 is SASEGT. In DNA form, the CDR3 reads TGTGCCAGCAGTGTGGGACAGCAAAATGAAAAACTGTTTTTT. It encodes CASSVGQQNEKLFF.